This T cell receptor beta chain was profiled in a study of regulatory T cells in long-lasting Graves disease. Study as a whole: The study counted Graves' disease as persistent given over 5 years of antithyroid drugs and positive TSH receptor antibodies.

In germline, CDR1 is SNHLY, CDR2 FYNNEI. The CDR3 loop spans 12 amino acids. As to this clonotype: The junction and the germline gene differ at one end; a read error may be behind it.

Time point meaning: persistent/refractory GD, antithyroid drugs over 5 years with positive TRAb. The TCR library used RNA extracted from PBMCs. Sequencing libraries for TCR beta were prepared with iRepertoire HTBI primers and Arm-PCR of CDR3 regions. TCRdb fed the multiplex PCR reads into MiXCR, producing one record per CDR3 protein. Seen here are roughly 490,000 distinct CDR3 sequences, around a fifth observed once, and the top ten hold about 12%. V usage is TRBV2 and J usage is TRBJ1-3; weak D call: TRBD1 (5 bases). The source material was peripheral blood mononuclear cells (PBMCs), sampled when the disease was refractory, from a patient treated with antithyroid drugs. The sequence derives from a female donor with Graves disease. The chain's CDR3 is CAISEGGDTIYF. Written as DNA, the CDR3 is TGTGCCATCAGTGAGGGAGGGGACACCATATATTTT.